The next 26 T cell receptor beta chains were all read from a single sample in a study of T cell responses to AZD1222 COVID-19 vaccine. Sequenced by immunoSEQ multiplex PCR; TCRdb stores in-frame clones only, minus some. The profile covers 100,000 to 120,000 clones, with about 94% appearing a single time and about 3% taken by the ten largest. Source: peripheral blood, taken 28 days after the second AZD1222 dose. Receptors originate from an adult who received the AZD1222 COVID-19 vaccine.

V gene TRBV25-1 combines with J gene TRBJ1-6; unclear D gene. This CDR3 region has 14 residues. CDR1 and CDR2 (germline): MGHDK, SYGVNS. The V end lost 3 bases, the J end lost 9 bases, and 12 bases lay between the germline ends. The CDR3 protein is CASSDFSRGSPLHF. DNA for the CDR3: TGTGCCAGCAGTGATTTCAGTCGCGGTTCACCCCTCCACTTT.

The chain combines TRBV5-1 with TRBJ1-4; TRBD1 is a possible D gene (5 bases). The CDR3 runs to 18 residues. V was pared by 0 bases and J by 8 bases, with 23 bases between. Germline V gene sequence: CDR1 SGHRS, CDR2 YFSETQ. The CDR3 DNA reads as TGCGCCAGCAGCTTGGTTTCCGGGAGTTTGGGGCCGGAAGAAAAACTGTTTTTT. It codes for CASSLVSGSLGPEEKLFF.

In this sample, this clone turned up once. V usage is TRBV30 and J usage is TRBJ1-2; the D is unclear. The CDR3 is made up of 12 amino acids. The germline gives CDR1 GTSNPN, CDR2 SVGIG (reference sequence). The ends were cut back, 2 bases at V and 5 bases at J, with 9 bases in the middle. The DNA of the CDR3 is TGTGCCTGGAGTTTAACTATTTATGGCTACACCTTC. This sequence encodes CAWSLTIYGYTF. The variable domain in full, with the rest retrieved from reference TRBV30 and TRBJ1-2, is SQTIHQWPATLVQPVGSPLSLECTVEGTSNPNLYWYRQAAGRGLQLLFYSVGIGQISSEVPQNLSASRPQDRQFILSSKKLLLSDSGFYLCAWSLTIYGYTFGSGTRLTVV.

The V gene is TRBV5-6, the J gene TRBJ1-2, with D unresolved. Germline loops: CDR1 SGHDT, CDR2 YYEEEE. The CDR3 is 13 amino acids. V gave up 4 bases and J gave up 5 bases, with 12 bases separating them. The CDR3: CASSPGSIYGYTF. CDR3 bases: TGTGCCAGCAGCCCGGGCAGCATTTATGGCTACACCTTC. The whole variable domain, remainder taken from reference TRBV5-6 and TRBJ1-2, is DAGVTQSPTHLIKTRGQQVTLRCSPKSGHDTVSWYQQALGQGPQFIFQYYEEEERQRGNFPDRFSGHQFPNYSSELNVNALLLGDSALYLCASSPGSIYGYTFGSGTRLTVV.

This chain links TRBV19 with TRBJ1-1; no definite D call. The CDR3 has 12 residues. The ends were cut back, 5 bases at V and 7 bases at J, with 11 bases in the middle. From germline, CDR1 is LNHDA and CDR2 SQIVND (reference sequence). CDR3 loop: CASSVEGNEAFF. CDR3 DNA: TGTGCCAGTAGTGTTGAGGGAAATGAAGCTTTCTTT. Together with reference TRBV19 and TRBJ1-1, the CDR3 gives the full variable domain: DGGITQSPKYLFRKEGQNVTLSCEQNLNHDAMYWYRQDPGQGLRLIYYSQIVNDFQKGDIAEGYSVSREKKESFPLTVTSAQKNPTAFYLCASSVEGNEAFFGQGTRLTVV.

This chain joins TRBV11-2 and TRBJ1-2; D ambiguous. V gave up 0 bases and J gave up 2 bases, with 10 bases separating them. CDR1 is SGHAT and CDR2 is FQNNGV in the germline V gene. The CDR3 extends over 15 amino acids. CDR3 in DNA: TGTGCCAGCAGCTTAGAGTGGCAAATGAACTATGGCTACACCTTC. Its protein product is CASSLEWQMNYGYTF.

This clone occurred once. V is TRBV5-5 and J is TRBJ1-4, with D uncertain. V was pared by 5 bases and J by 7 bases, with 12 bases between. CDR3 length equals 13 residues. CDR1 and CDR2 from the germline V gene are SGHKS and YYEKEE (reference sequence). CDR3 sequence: CASRGVVTEKLFF. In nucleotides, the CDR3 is TGTGCCAGCAGGGGAGTTGTGACTGAAAAACTGTTTTTT.

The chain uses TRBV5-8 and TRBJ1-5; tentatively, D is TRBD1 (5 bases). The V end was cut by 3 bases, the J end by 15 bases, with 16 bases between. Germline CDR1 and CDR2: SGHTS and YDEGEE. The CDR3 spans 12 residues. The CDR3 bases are TGTGCCAGCAGCTCGGGCGGGGGTACGGGGCATTTT. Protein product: CASSSGGGTGHF.

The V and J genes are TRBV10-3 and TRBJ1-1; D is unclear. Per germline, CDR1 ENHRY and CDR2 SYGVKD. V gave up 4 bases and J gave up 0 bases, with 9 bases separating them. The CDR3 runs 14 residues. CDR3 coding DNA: TGTGCCATCAGTGCCGGGGAAGTGAACACTGAAGCTTTCTTT. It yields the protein CAISAGEVNTEAFF.

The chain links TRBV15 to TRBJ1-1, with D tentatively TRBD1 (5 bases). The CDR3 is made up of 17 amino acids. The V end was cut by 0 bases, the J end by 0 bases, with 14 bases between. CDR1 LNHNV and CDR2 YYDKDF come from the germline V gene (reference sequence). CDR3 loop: CATSRDRRTNMNTEAFF. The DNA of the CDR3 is TGTGCCACCAGCAGAGATCGCAGGACAAACATGAACACTGAAGCTTTCTTT.

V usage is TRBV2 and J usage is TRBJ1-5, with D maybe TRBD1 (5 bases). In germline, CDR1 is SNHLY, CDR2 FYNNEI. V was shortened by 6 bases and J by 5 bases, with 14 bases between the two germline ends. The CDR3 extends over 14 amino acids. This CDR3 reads CASSWGNSDQPQHF. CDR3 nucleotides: TGTGCCAGCAGCTGGGGGAATTCTGATCAGCCCCAGCATTTT. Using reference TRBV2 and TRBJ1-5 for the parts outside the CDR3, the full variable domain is EPEVTQTPSHQVTQMGQEVILRCVPISNHLYFYWYRQILGQKVEFLVSFYNNEISEKSEIFDDQFSVERPDGSNFTLKIRSTKLEDSAMYFCASSWGNSDQPQHFGDGTRLSIL.

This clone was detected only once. DNA of the CDR3: TGTGCCATCAGTGGGGGGGTGGATACGCAGTATTTT. This translates into CAISGGVDTQYF. V gene TRBV10-3 combines with J gene TRBJ2-3, with a tentative D call TRBD2 (6 bases). With 4 bases removed from V and 6 bases from J, the gap between germline ends came to 8 bases. Per the germline V gene, CDR1 is ENHRY and CDR2 is SYGVKD. The CDR3 has 12 amino acids.

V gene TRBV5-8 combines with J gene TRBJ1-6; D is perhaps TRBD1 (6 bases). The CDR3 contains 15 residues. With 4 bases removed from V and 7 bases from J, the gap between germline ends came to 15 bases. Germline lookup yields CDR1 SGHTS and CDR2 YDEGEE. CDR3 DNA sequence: TGTGCCAGCAGCGGCGGACAGCCGTTGAATTCACCCCTCCACTTT. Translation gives CASSGGQPLNSPLHF.

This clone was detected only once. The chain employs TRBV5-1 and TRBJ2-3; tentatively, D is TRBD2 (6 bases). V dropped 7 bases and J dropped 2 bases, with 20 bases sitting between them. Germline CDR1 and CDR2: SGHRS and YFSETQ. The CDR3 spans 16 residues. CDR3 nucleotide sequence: TGCGCCAGCTGCCCCCAGGCGGGGATCTTCACAGATACGCAGTATTTT. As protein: CASCPQAGIFTDTQYF.

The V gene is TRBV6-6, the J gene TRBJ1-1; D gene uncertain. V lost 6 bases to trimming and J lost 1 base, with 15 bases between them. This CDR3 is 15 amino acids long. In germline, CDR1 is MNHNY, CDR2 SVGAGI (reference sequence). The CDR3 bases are TGTGCCAGCAGGCCCAGATTTAACTCGAACACTGAAGCTTTCTTT. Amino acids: CASRPRFNSNTEAFF.

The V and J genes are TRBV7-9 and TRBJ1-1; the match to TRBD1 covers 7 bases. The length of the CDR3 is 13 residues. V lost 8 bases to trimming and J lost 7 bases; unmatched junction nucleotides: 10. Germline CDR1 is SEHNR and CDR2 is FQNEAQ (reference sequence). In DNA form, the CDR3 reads TGTGCCAGCGCCCAGACAGGGATCAGTGAAGCTTTCTTT. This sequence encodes CASAQTGISEAFF.

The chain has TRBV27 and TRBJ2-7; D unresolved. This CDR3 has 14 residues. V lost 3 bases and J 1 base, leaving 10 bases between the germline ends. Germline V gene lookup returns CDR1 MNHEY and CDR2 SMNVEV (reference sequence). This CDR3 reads CASSFIGGSYEQYF. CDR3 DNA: TGTGCCAGCAGTTTCATCGGCGGTTCCTACGAGCAGTACTTC.

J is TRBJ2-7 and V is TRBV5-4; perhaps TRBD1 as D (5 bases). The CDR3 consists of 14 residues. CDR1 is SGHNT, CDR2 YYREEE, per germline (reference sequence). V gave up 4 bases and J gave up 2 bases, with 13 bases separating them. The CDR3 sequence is CASSAMDKAYEQYF. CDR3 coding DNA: TGTGCCAGCAGCGCCATGGACAAAGCCTACGAGCAGTACTTC.

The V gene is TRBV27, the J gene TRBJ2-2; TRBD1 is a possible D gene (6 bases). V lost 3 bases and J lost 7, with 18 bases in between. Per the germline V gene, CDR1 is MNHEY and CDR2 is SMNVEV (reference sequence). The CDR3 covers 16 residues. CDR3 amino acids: CASSFNGRGSGGELFF. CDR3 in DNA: TGTGCCAGCAGTTTTAATGGCAGGGGATCGGGCGGGGAGCTGTTTTTT.

The CDR3 loop reads CASSAEGDRGNTIYF. The CDR3, as DNA: TGCGCCAGCAGCGCAGAGGGGGATAGGGGAAACACCATATATTTT. This rearrangement joins TRBV5-1 to TRBJ1-3; D is possibly TRBD1 (6 bases). The CDR3 runs 15 residues. The germline V and J ends were trimmed by 4 bases and 4 bases, with 15 bases remaining between them. Germline lookup yields CDR1 SGHRS and CDR2 YFSETQ.

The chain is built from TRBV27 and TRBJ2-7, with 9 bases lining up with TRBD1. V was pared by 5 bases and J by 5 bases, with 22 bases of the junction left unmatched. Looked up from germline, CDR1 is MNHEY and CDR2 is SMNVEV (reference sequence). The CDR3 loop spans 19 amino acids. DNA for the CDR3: TGTGCCAGCAGTACAAGACTCCCGGGACAGGGAAGTACATTAGACGAGCAGTACTTC. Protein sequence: CASSTRLPGQGSTLDEQYF.

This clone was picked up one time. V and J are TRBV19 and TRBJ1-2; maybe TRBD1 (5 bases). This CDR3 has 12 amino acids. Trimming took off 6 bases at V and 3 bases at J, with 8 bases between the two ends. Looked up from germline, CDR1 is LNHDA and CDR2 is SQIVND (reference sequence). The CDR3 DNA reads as TGTGCCAGTAGGCAGGGTCACTATGGCTACACCTTC. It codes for CASRQGHYGYTF.

The DNA for the CDR3 is TGTGCCACCAGCAGGCCTCCCGCCGACGAGCAGTACTTC. Amino acids: CATSRPPADEQYF. This chain connects TRBV15 to TRBJ2-7; D ambiguous. Germline V gives CDR1 LNHNV, CDR2 YYDKDF (reference sequence). This CDR3 is 13 amino acids long. Trimming pared 3 bases from V and 5 bases from J, leaving 11 bases between.

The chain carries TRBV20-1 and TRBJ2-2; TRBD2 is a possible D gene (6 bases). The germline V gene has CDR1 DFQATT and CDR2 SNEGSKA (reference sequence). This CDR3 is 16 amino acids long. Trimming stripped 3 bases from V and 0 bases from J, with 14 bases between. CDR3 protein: CSASGLAHANTGELFF. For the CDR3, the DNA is TGCAGTGCTAGTGGTCTAGCGCATGCGAACACCGGGGAGCTGTTTTTT.

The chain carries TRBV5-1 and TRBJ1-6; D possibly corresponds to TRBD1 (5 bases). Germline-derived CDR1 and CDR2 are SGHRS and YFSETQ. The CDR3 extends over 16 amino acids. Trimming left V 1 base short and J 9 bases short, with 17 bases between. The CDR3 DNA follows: TGCGCCAGCAGCTTGACAGGCGGGGACTTGGGTTCACCCCTCCACTTT. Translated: CASSLTGGDLGSPLHF.

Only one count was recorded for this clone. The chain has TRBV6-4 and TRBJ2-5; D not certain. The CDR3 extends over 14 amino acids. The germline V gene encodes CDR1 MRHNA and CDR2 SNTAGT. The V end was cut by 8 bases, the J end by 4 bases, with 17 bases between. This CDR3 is CASPTGIGRETQYF. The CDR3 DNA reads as TGTGCCAGCCCCACGGGCATAGGGCGAGAGACCCAGTACTTC.